This entry features one T cell receptor (beta chain) sequence. The entry originates in a study of blood T cell repertoires in COVID-19. About the study: There were acute and convalescent COVID-19 samples, and they came from the United States, Italy and Spain. Nucleic acid was either cDNA or gDNA, and it came from T cells, B-cell-depleted T cells, or PBMCs.

The ends lost 1 base at V and 5 bases at J; junction bases unmatched: 6. The CDR3 runs 15 residues. Germline V gene lookup returns CDR1 MNHEY and CDR2 SMNVEV (reference sequence). Per the original methods: Reference gene primer amplification in the assay estimated nucleated cell counts. Some clones are missing from TCRdb's copy, which holds only in-frame ones; the method was immunoSEQ multiplex PCR. V, J and clone size derive from that table, while D and trimming were established from the DNA sequence. The top ten clones hold 1.5% to 2% of a sample with about 220,000 clones, approximately 84% of them seen once.

This sequence joins TRBV27 and TRBJ2-7, with 9 bases aligning to TRBD1. Source material: peripheral blood. This receptor was taken from a man between 40 and 49 years old with active or convalescent COVID-19. The CDR3 here is CASSLWGTGTNEQYF. For the CDR3, the DNA is TGTGCCAGCAGTTTATGGGGGACAGGGACAAACGAGCAGTACTTC.